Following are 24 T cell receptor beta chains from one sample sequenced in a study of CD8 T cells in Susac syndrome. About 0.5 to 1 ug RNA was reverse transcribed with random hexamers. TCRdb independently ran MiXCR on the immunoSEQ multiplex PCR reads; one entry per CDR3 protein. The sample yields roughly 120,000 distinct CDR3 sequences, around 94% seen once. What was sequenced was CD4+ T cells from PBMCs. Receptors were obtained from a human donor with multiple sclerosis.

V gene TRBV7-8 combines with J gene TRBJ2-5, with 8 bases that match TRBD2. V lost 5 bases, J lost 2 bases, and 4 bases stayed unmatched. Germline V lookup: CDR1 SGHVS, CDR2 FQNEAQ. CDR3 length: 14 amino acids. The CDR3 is CASSKTSGQETQYF. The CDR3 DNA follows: TGTGCCAGCAGCAAAACTAGCGGACAAGAGACCCAGTACTTC.

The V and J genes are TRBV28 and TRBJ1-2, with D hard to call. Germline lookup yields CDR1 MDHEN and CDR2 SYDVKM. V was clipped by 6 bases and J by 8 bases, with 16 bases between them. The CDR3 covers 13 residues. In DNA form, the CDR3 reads TGTGCCAGCAGCCTTGGGCAGTTTGACGGCTACACCTTC. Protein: CASSLGQFDGYTF.

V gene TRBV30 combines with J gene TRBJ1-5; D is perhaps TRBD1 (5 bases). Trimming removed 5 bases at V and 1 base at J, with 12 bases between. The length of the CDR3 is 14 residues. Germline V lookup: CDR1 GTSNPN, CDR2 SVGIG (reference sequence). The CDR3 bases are TGTGCCTGGGCTACGGCAGGGAGCAATCAGCCCCAGCATTTT. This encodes CAWATAGSNQPQHF.

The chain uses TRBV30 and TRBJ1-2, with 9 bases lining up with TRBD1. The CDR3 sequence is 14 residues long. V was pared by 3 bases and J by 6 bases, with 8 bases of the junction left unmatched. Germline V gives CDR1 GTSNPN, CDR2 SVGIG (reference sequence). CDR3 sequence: CAWRGPGQGHGYTF. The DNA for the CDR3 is TGTGCCTGGAGGGGACCGGGACAGGGCCATGGCTACACCTTC.

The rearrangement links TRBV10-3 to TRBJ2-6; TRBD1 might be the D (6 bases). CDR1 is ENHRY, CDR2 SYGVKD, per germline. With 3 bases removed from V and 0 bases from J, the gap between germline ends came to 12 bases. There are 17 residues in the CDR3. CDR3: CAISEQGPISGANVLTF. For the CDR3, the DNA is TGTGCCATCAGTGAACAGGGCCCGATCTCTGGGGCCAACGTCCTGACTTTC.

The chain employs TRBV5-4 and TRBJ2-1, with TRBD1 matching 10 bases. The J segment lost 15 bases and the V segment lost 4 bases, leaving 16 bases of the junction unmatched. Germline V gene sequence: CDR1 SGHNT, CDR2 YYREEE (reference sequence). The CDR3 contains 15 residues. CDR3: CASSPTGGLDPRGFF. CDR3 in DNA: TGTGCCAGCAGCCCGACAGGGGGCTTAGACCCGAGGGGGTTCTTC.

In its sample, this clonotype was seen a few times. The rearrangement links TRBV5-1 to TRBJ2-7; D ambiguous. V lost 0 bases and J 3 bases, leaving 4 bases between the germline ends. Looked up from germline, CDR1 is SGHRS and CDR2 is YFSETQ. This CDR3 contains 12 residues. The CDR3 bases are TGCGCCAGCAGCTTGGAAGGCTACGAGCAGTACTTC. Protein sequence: CASSLEGYEQYF.

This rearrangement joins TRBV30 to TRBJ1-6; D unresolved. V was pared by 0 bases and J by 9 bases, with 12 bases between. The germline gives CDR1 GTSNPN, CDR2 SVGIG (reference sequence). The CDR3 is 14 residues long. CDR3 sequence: CAWSVRRDSSPLHF. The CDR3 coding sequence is TGTGCCTGGAGTGTACGGAGAGATAGTTCACCCCTCCACTTT.

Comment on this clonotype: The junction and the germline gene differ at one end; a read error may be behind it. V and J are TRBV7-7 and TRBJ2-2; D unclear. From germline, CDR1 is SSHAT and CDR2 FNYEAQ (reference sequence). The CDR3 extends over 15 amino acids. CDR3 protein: CASSSLLGGTGELFF. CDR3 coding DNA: TGTGCTAGCAGCTCCCTCCTTGGTGGTACCGGGGAGCTGTTTTTT. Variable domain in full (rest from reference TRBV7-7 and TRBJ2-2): GAGVSQSPRYKVTKRGQDVTLRCDPISSHATLYWYQQALGQGPEFLTYFNYEAQPDKSGLPSDRFSAERPEGSISTLTIQRTEQRDSAMYRCASSSLLGGTGELFFGEGSRLTVL.

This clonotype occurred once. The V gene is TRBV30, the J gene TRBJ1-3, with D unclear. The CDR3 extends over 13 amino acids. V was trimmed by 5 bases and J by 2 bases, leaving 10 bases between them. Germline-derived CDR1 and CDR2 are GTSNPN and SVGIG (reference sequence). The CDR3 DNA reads TGTGCCTGGGCTATTAGCACTGGAAACACCATATATTTT. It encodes CAWAISTGNTIYF.

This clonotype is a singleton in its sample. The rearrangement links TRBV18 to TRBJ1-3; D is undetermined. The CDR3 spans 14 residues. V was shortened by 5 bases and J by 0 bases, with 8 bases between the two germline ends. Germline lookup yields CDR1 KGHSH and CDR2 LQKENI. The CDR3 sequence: CASSAKSSGNTIYF. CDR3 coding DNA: TGTGCCAGCTCAGCCAAGAGCTCTGGAAACACCATATATTTT.

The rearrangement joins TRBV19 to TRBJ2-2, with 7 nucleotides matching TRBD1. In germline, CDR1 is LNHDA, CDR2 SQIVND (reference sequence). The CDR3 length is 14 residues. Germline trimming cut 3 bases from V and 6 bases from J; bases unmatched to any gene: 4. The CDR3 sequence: CASSMYRGPGELFF. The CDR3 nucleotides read TGTGCCAGTAGTATGTACAGGGGCCCCGGGGAGCTGTTTTTT.

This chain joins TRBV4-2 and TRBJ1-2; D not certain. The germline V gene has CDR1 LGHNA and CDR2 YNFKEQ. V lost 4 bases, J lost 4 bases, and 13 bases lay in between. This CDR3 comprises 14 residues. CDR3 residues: CASSLSMTGYGYTF. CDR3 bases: TGTGCCAGCAGCCTGAGCATGACGGGCTATGGCTACACCTTC.

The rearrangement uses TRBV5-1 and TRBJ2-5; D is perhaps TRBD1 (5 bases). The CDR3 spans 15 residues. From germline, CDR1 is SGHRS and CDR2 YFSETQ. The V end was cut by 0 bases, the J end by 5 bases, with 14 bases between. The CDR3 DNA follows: TGCGCCAGCAGCTTGGATCTGGGGAACAGGGAGACCCAGTACTTC. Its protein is CASSLDLGNRETQYF.

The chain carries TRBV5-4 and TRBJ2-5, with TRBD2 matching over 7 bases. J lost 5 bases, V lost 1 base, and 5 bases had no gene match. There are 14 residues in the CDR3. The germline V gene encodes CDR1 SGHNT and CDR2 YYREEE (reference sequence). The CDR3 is CASSLRGGVETQYF. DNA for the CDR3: TGTGCCAGCAGCTTGAGGGGAGGGGTGGAGACCCAGTACTTC.

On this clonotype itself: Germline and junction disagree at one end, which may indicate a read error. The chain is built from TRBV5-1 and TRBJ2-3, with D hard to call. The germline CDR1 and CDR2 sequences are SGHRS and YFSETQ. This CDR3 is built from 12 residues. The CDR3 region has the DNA TGTGCCAGCAGCCCCCCCACAGATACGCAGTATTTT. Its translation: CASSPPTDTQYF. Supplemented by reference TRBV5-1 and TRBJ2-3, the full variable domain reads KAGVTQTPRYLIKTRGQQVTLSCSPISGHRSVSWYQQTPGQGLQFLFEYFSETQRNKGNFPGRFSGRQFSNSRSEMNVSTLELGDSALYLCASSPPTDTQYFGPGTRLTVL.

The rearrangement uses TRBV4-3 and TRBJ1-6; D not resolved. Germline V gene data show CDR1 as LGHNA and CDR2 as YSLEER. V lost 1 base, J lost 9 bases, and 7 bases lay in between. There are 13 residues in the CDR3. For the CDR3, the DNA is TGCGCCAGCAGCCAAGTGGGTGTTTCACCCCTCCACTTT. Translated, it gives CASSQVGVSPLHF.

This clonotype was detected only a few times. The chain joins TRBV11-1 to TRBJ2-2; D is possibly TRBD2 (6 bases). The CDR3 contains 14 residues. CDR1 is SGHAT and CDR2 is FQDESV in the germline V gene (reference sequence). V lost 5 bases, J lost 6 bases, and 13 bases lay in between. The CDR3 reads CASSPLRGAGELFF. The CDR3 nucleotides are TGTGCCAGCAGCCCCCTCCGCGGGGCCGGGGAGCTGTTTTTT. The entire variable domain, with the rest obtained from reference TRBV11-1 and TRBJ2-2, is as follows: EAEVAQSPRYKITEKSQAVAFWCDPISGHATLYWYRQILGQGPELLVQFQDESVVDDSQLPKDRFSAERLKGVDSTLKIQPAELGDSAMYLCASSPLRGAGELFFGEGSRLTVL.

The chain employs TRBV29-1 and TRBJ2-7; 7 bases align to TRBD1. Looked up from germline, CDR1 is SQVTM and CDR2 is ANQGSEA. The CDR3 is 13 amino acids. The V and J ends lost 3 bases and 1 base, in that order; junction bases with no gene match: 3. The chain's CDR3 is CSVDRQGSYEQYF. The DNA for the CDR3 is TGCAGCGTTGATAGACAGGGATCCTACGAGCAGTACTTC.

The CDR3 DNA reads as TGTGCCAGCAGTGCCTCCGGAGGGACGCACCGGGAGACCCAGTACTTC. This codes for CASSASGGTHRETQYF. This chain links TRBV6-1 with TRBJ2-5; a possible D gene is TRBD2 (6 bases). Germline V gene data show CDR1 as MNHNS and CDR2 as SASEGT. This CDR3 has 16 amino acids. Trimming took off 4 bases at V and 5 bases at J, with 20 bases between the two ends.

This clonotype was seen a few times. Here the CDR3 DNA reads TGTGCCAGCAGGAGCTACAATGAGCAGTTCTTC. This translates into CASRSYNEQFF. The chain joins TRBV2 to TRBJ2-1; D gene ambiguous. The CDR3 is 11 residues long. Trimming took 6 bases from V and 3 from J, leaving 3 bases between them. CDR1 and CDR2 from the germline V gene are SNHLY and FYNNEI.

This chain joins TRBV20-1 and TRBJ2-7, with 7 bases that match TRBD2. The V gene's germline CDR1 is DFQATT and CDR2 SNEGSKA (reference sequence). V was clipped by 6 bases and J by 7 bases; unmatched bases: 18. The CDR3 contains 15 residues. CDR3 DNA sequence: TGCAGTGCCGATAAGCCGAACGGGAGCGGGGAAGAGCAGTACTTC. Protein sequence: CSADKPNGSGEEQYF.

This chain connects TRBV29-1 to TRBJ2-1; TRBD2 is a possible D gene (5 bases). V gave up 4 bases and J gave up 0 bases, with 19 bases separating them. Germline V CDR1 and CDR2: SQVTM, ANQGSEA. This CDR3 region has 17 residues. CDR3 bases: TGCAGCGTTGTTGATTTGGGAGCGACGAGCTCCTACAATGAGCAGTTCTTC. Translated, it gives CSVVDLGATSSYNEQFF.

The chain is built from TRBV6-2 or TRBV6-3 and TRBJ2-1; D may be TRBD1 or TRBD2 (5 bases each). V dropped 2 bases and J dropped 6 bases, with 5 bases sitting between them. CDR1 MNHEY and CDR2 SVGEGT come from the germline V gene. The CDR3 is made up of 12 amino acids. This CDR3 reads CASSYGGNEQFF. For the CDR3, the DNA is TGTGCCAGCAGTTACGGGGGCAATGAGCAGTTCTTC.